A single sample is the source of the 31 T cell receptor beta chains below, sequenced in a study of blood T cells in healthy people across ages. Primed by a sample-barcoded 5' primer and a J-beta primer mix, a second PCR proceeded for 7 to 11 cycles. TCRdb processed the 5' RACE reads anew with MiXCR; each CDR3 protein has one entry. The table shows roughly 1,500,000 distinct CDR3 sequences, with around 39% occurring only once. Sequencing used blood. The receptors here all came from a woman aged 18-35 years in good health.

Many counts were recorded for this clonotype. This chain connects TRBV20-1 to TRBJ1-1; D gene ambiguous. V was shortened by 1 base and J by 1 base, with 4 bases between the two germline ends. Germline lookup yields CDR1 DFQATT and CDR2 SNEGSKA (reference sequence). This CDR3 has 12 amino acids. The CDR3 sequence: CSARGPNTEAFF. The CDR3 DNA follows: TGCAGTGCTAGAGGCCCGAACACTGAAGCTTTCTTT.

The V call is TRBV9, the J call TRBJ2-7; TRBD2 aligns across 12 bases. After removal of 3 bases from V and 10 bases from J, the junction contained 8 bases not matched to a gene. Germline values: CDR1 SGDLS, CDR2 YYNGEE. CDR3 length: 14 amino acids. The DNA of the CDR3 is TGTGCCAGCAGCGGCGGGGGGACTAGCGGGCTACAGTACTTC. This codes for CASSGGGTSGLQYF.

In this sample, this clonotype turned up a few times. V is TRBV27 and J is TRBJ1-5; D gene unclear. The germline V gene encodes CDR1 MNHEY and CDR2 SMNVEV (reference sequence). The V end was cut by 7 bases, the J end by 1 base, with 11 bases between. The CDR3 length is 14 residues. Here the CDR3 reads CASNRVGSNQPQHF. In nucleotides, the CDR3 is TGTGCCAGCAATCGAGTGGGAAGCAATCAGCCCCAGCATTTT.

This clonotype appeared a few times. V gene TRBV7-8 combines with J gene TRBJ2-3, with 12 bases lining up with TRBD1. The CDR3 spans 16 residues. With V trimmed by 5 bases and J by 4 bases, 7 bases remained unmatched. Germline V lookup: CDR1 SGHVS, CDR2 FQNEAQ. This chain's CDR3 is CASSQWGQGAPDTQYF. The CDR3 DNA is TGTGCCAGCAGCCAATGGGGACAGGGGGCCCCAGATACGCAGTATTTT.

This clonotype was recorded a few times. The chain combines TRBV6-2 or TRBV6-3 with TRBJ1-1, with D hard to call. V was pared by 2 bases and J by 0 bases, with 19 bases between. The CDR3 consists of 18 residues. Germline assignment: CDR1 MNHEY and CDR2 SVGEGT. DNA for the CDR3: TGTGCCAGCAGTTACGGTGCTGGGTCTACCTATATGAACACTGAAGCTTTCTTT. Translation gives CASSYGAGSTYMNTEAFF.

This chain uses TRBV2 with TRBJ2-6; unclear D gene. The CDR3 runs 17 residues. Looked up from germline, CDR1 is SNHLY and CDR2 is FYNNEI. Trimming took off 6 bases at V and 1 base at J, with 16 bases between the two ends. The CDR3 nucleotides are TGTGCCAGCAGGGCGACGGTTGGTGGGTCTGGGGCCAACGTCCTGACTTTC. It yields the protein CASRATVGGSGANVLTF.

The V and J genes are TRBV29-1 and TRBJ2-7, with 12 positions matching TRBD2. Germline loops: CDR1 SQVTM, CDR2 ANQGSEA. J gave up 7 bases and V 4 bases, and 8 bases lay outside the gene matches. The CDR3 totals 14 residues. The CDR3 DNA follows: TGCAGCGTTGGACTAGCGGGAGTTAGAAATGAGCAGTACTTC. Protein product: CSVGLAGVRNEQYF.

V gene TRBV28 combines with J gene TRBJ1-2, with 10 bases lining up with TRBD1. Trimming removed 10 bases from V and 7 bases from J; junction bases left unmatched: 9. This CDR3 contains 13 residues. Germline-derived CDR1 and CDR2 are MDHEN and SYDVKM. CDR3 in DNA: TGTGCCATCCCAGACCGGGACAGGGGTGGCTACACCTTC. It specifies CAIPDRDRGGYTF.

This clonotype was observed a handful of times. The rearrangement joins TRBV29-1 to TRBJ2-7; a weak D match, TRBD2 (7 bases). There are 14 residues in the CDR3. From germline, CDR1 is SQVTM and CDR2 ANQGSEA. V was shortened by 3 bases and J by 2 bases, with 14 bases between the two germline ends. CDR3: CSVDSGGPTYEQYF. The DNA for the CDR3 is TGCAGCGTTGATTCGGGGGGCCCAACCTACGAGCAGTACTTC.

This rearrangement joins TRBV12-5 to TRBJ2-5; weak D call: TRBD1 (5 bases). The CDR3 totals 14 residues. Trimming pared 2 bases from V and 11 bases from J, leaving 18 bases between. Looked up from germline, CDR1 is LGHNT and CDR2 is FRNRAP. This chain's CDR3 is CASGLMAGRNEQYF. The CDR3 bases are TGTGCTAGTGGTTTGATGGCAGGGCGTAATGAGCAGTACTTC.

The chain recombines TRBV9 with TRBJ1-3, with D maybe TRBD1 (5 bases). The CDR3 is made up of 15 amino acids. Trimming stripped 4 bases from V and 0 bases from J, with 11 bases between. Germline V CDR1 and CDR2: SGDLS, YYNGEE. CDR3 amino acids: CASSIAGTSGNTIYF. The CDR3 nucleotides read TGTGCCAGCAGCATAGCAGGGACCTCTGGAAACACCATATATTTT.

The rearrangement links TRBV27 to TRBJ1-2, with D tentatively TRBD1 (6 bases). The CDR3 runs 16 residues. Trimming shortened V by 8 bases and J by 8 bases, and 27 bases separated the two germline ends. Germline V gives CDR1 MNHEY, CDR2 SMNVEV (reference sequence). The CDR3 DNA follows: TGTGCCAGCCTCCCCATGGGACACCAAACGGAGGAAGGCTACACCTTC. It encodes CASLPMGHQTEEGYTF.

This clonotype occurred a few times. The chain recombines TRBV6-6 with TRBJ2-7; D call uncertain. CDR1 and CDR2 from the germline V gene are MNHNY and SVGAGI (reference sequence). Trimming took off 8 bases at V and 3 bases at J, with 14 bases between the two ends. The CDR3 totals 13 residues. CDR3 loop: CASSRTTGYEQYF. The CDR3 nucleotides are TGTGCCAGCTCCAGAACAACGGGCTACGAGCAGTACTTC.

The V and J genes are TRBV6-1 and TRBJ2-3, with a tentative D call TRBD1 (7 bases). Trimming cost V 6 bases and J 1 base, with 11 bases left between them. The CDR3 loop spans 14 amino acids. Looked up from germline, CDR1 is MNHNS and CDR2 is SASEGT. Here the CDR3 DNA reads TGTGCCAGCAGAGGGGGGACAGGCACAGATACGCAGTATTTT. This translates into CASRGGTGTDTQYF.

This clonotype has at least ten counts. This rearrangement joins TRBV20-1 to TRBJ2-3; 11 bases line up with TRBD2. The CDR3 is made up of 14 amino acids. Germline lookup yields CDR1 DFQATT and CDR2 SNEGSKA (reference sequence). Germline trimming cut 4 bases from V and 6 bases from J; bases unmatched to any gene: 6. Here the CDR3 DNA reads TGCAGTGCTAAGACTAGCGGGGATGTGGATACGCAGTATTTT. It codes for CSAKTSGDVDTQYF.

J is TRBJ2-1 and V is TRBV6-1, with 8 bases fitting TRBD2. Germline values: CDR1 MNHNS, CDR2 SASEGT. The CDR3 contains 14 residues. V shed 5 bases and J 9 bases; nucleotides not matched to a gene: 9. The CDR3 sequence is CASSSGSRWREQFF. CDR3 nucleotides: TGTGCCAGCAGTAGCGGGAGTAGATGGCGTGAGCAGTTCTTC.

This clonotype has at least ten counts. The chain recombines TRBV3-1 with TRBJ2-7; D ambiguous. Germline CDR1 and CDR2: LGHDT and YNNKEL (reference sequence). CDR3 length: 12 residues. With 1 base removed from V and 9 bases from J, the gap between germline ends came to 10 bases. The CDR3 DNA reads TGTGCCAGCAGCCAAGCGGACCTCGGGCAGTACTTC. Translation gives CASSQADLGQYF.

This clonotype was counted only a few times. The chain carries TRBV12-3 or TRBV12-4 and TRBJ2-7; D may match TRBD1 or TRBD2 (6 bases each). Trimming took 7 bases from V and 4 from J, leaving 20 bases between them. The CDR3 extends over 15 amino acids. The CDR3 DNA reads TGTGCCAGCACCAGCAGAGGGGGGAGGAATTACGAGCAGTACTTC. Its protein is CASTSRGGRNYEQYF.

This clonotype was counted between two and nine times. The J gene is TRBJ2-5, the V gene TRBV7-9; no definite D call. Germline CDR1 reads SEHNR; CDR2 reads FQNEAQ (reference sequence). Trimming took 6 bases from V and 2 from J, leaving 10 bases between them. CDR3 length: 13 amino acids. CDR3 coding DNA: TGTGCCAGCAGTTTCCTCGCTCAAGAGACCCAGTACTTC. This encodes CASSFLAQETQYF.

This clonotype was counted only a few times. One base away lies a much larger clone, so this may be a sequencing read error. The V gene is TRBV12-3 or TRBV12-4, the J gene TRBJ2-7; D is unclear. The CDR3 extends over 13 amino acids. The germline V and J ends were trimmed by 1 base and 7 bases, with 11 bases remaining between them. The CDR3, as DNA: TGTGCCAGCAGTTTAGGTAGCCACAATGAGCAGTACTTC. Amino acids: CASSLGSHNEQYF.

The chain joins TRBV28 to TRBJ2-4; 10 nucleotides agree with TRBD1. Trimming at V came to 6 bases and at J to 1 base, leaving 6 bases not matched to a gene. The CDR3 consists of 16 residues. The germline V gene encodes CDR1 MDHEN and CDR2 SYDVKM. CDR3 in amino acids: CASSTGGQGAKNIQYF. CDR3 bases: TGTGCCAGCAGCACGGGGGGACAGGGGGCCAAAAACATTCAGTACTTC.

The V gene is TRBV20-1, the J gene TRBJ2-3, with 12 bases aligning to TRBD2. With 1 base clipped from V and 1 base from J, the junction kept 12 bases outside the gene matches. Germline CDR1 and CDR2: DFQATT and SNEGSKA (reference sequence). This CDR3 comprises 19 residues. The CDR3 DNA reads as TGCAGTGCTAGAGTTTGGGCCCTAGCGGGGGGGCCTCGCACAGATACGCAGTATTTT. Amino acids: CSARVWALAGGPRTDTQYF.

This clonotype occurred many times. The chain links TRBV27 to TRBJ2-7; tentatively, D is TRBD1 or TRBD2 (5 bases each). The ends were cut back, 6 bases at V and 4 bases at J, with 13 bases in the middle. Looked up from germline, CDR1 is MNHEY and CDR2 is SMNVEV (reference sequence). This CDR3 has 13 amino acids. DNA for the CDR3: TGTGCCAGCAGCTTAGGGACGGATTACGAGCAGTACTTC. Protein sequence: CASSLGTDYEQYF.

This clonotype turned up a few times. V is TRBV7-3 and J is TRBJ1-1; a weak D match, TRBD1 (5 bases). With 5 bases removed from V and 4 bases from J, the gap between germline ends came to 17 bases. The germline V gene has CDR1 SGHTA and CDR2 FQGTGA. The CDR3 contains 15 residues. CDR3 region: CASSDSTVMSTEAFF. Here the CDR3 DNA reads TGTGCCAGCAGCGATTCGACAGTGATGAGCACTGAAGCTTTCTTT.

The CDR3 here is CASSQDLKDRGLGAEKLFF. Here the CDR3 DNA reads TGTGCCAGCAGCCAAGATCTTAAGGACAGAGGGCTTGGGGCTGAAAAACTGTTTTTT. The chain carries TRBV14 and TRBJ1-4; tentatively, D is TRBD1 (6 bases). Trimming shortened V by 0 bases and J by 7 bases, and 24 bases separated the two germline ends. Germline lookup yields CDR1 SGHDN and CDR2 FVKESK. The CDR3 runs 19 residues. The full variable domain, its missing parts supplied by reference TRBV14 and TRBJ1-4, is EAGVTQFPSHSVIEKGQTVTLRCDPISGHDNLYWYRRVMGKEIKFLLHFVKESKQDESGMPNNRFLAERTGGTYSTLKVQPAELEDSGVYFCASSQDLKDRGLGAEKLFFGSGTQLSVL.

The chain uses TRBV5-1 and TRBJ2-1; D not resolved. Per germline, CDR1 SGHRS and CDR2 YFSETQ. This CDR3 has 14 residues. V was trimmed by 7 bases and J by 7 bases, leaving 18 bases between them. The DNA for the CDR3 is TGCGCCAGCTTGTCCCGGGCCTTAAGGAATGAGCAGTTCTTC. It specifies CASLSRALRNEQFF. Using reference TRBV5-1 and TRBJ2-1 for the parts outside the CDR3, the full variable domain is KAGVTQTPRYLIKTRGQQVTLSCSPISGHRSVSWYQQTPGQGLQFLFEYFSETQRNKGNFPGRFSGRQFSNSRSEMNVSTLELGDSALYLCASLSRALRNEQFFGPGTRLTVL.

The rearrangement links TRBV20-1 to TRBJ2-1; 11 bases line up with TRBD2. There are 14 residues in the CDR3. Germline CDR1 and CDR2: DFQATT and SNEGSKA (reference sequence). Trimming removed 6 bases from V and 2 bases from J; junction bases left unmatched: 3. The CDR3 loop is CSAETSGTYNEQFF. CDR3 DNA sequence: TGCAGTGCCGAGACTAGCGGGACCTACAATGAGCAGTTCTTC.

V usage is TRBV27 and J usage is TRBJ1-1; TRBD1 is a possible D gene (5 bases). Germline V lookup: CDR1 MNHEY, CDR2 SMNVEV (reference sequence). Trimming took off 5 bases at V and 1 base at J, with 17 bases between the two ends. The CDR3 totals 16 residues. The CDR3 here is CASSREGFLRNTEAFF. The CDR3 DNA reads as TGTGCCAGCAGTAGGGAGGGGTTTTTGCGGAACACTGAAGCTTTCTTT.

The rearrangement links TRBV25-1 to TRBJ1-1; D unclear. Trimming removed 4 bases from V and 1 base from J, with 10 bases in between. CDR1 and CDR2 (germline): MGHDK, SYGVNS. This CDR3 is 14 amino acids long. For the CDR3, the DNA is TGTGCCAGCAGTGGGAAACTCTCGAACACTGAAGCTTTCTTT. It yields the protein CASSGKLSNTEAFF.

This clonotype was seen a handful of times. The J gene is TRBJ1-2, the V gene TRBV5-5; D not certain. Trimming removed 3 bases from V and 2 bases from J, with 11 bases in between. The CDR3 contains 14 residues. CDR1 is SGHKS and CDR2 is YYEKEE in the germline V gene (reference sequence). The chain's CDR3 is CASSSQTGNYGYTF. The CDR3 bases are TGTGCCAGCAGCTCTCAGACGGGCAACTATGGCTACACCTTC.

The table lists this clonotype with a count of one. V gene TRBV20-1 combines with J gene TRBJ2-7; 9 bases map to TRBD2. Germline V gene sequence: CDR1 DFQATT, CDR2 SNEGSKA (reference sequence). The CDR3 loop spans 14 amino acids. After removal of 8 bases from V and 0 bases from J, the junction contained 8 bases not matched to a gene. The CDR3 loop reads CSTTGLAHSYEQYF. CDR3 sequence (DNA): TGCAGTACTACAGGACTAGCGCACTCCTACGAGCAGTACTTC.